Listed below are T cell receptor beta chains from one sample, sequenced in a study of graft-versus-host responses after intestinal transplantation. Antigens of these TCRs are unknown. The data were produced by immunoSEQ multiplex PCR, yet TCRdb's version contains in-frame clones alone and is incomplete. The sample shows around 76,000 clones, 85% to 95% of them seen only once. The sequenced sample was unstimulated CD8+ T cells sorted from spleen or lymph node cells, obtained before intestinal transplant. The receptors here all came from a human donor who received an intestinal transplant. CDR3s include the opening cysteine and the closing phenylalanine or tryptophan. D genes are given only for firm matches. Part of the rows lack a size; the others show once, few, many or a class for expanded clones.

v_call: TRBV7-9
clone_size: .
d_call: .
j_call: TRBJ2-7
cdr3_aa: CASSLVIEYEQYF
cdr3_nt: TGTGCCAGCAGCTTAGTTATAGAGTACGAGCAGTACTTC

v_call: TRBV28
clone_size: .
d_call: .
j_call: TRBJ1-2
cdr3_aa: CASSFLLGGYGYTF
cdr3_nt: TGTGCCAGCAGTTTTCTTTTAGGGGGCTATGGCTACACCTTC

v_call: TRBV18
clone_size: .
d_call: TRBD1
j_call: TRBJ2-7
cdr3_aa: CASSPDRGTYEQYF
cdr3_nt: TGTGCCAGCTCACCCGACAGGGGAACCTACGAGCAGTACTTC

v_call: TRBV2
clone_size: .
d_call: TRBD1
j_call: TRBJ2-7
cdr3_aa: CASRGWTGLRGEQYF
cdr3_nt: TGTGCCAGCAGAGGCTGGACAGGGCTCCGTGGGGAGCAGTACTTC

v_call: TRBV29-1
clone_size: .
d_call: TRBD1
j_call: TRBJ2-6
cdr3_aa: CSASGTGGFGGANVLTF
cdr3_nt: TGCAGCGCCTCCGGGACAGGGGGCTTTGGTGGGGCCAACGTCCTGACTTTC

v_call: TRBV4-2
clone_size: .
d_call: TRBD2
j_call: TRBJ2-3
cdr3_aa: CASSQEGGSSTDTQYF
cdr3_nt: TGTGCCAGCAGCCAAGAGGGCGGGAGTAGTACAGATACGCAGTATTTT

v_call: TRBV2
clone_size: .
d_call: TRBD1
j_call: TRBJ2-5
cdr3_aa: CASIDTQGVKETQYF
cdr3_nt: TGTGCCAGCATCGATACACAGGGGGTGAAGGAGACCCAGTACTTC

v_call: TRBV5-1
clone_size: .
d_call: .
j_call: TRBJ2-2
cdr3_aa: CASSLGTNTGELFF
cdr3_nt: TGCGCCAGCAGCCTAGGGACTAACACCGGGGAGCTGTTTTTT

v_call: TRBV27
clone_size: .
d_call: .
j_call: TRBJ1-5
cdr3_aa: CASSFFGQINQPQHF
cdr3_nt: TGTGCCAGCAGTTTTTTCGGACAGATTAATCAGCCCCAGCATTTT

v_call: TRBV13
clone_size: .
d_call: .
j_call: TRBJ2-7
cdr3_aa: CASSLGGVPYEQYF
cdr3_nt: TGTGCCAGCAGCTTAGGGGGAGTGCCCTACGAGCAGTACTTC

v_call: TRBV27
clone_size: .
d_call: .
j_call: TRBJ2-7
cdr3_aa: CASSLRGNYEQYF
cdr3_nt: TGTGCCAGCAGTTTGCGAGGGAACTACGAGCAGTACTTC

v_call: TRBV27
clone_size: .
d_call: .
j_call: TRBJ2-4
cdr3_aa: CASSWGVSAKNIQYF
cdr3_nt: TGTGCCAGCAGTTGGGGCGTTTCAGCCAAAAACATTCAGTACTTC

v_call: TRBV5-6
clone_size: few
d_call: TRBD2
j_call: TRBJ2-5
cdr3_aa: CASAAGEGETQYF
cdr3_nt: TGTGCCAGCGCGGCGGGGGAGGGGGAGACCCAGTACTTC

v_call: TRBV7-2
clone_size: .
d_call: .
j_call: TRBJ2-5
cdr3_aa: CASSLIGSSEFQETQYF
cdr3_nt: TGTGCCAGCAGCTTGATTGGCTCTAGCGAGTTTCAAGAGACCCAGTACTTC

v_call: TRBV9
clone_size: .
d_call: TRBD2
j_call: TRBJ2-3
cdr3_aa: CASSTSPRGSGTDTQYF
cdr3_nt: TGTGCCAGCAGCACCTCTCCTCGCGGGAGTGGAACAGATACGCAGTATTTT

v_call: TRBV14
clone_size: .
d_call: TRBD1
j_call: TRBJ2-7
cdr3_aa: CASSQTGRLLYEQYF
cdr3_nt: TGTGCCAGCAGCCAGACAGGGCGCCTCCTTTACGAGCAGTACTTC

v_call: TRBV27
clone_size: .
d_call: TRBD1
j_call: TRBJ1-5
cdr3_aa: CASSLELDRENSNQPQHF
cdr3_nt: TGTGCCAGCAGTTTAGAATTGGACAGGGAAAATAGCAATCAGCCCCAGCATTTT

v_call: TRBV27
clone_size: .
d_call: .
j_call: TRBJ2-7
cdr3_aa: CASSPGTSPYEQYF
cdr3_nt: TGTGCCAGCAGTCCGGGGACATCCCCCTACGAGCAGTACTTC

v_call: TRBV28
clone_size: .
d_call: .
j_call: TRBJ2-2
cdr3_aa: CASSSPVSRGEKTGELFF
cdr3_nt: TGTGCCAGCAGCTCCCCTGTCTCTAGAGGCGAAAAGACCGGGGAGCTGTTTTTT

v_call: TRBV28
clone_size: .
d_call: TRBD1
j_call: TRBJ2-7
cdr3_aa: CASSSTGTEADEQYF
cdr3_nt: TGTGCCAGCAGTTCGACCGGGACAGAGGCCGACGAGCAGTACTTC

v_call: TRBV19
clone_size: .
d_call: .
j_call: TRBJ2-2
cdr3_aa: CASSFFPGSTGELFF
cdr3_nt: TGTGCCAGTAGTTTTTTCCCGGGGTCCACCGGGGAGCTGTTTTTT

v_call: TRBV14
clone_size: .
d_call: .
j_call: TRBJ2-7
cdr3_aa: CASSQRGRPYEQYF
cdr3_nt: TGTGCCAGCAGCCAACGGGGCAGACCTTACGAGCAGTACTTC